The next 19 T cell receptor beta chains were all read from a single sample in a study of T cell responses to AZD1222 COVID-19 vaccine (TCRdb year 2021). Library preparation was by the immunoSEQ multiplex PCR assay. Entries here come from immuneACCESS through TCRdb and include only in-frame sequences with V and J called. Some clones fail to appear in such tables; in the studies checked, an unresolved V gene covers under half of the shortfall, and the cause of the remainder is unknown. The sample table lists approximately 170,000 clones, less than 95% of them with a count of one. The ten most abundant clones make up under 5% of the sample. What this sample's time point label stands for: baseline before first vaccination. Sequenced here: peripheral blood, sampled on day 0 of AZD1222 vaccination. The receptor source for this set is an adult in good health.

The V gene is TRBV2, the J gene TRBJ1-1, with 7 bases identical to TRBD1. Germline V gene sequence: CDR1 SNHLY, CDR2 FYNNEI. Germline trimming cut 4 bases from V and 1 base from J; bases unmatched to any gene: 0. The CDR3 length is 13 residues. The CDR3: CASSGQGNTEAFF. The CDR3 DNA reads as TGTGCCAGCAGTGGACAGGGGAACACTGAAGCTTTCTTT.

V is TRBV3-1 (or the pseudogene TRBV3-2) and J is TRBJ1-1, with 8 bases matching TRBD1. The V gene end was trimmed by 3 bases and the J gene end by 1 base; junction bases not matched to a gene: 1. CDR1 and CDR2 from the germline V gene are LGHDT and YNNKEL (reference sequence). The CDR3 is 14 residues long. The CDR3 coding sequence is TGTGCCAGCAGCCAGACAGGGGCGAACACTGAAGCTTTCTTT. Encoded protein: CASSQTGANTEAFF.

This rearrangement joins TRBV5-1 to TRBJ1-1, with TRBD1 as a possible D gene (6 bases). Trimming took off 0 bases at V and 5 bases at J, with 14 bases between the two ends. The germline CDR1 and CDR2 sequences are SGHRS and YFSETQ. CDR3 length: 15 residues. This CDR3 reads CASSLDRGARTEAFF. CDR3 nucleotide sequence: TGCGCCAGCAGCTTGGATCGGGGGGCTAGAACTGAAGCTTTCTTT.

This chain joins TRBV2 and TRBJ2-7, with 9 positions matching TRBD1. V lost 6 bases and J lost 1; bases outside the gene matches: 10. There are 16 residues in the CDR3. The germline V gene encodes CDR1 SNHLY and CDR2 FYNNEI. The CDR3 spells CASRDLGQGRSYEQYF. Here the CDR3 DNA reads TGTGCCAGCAGAGACCTTGGACAGGGGAGATCCTACGAGCAGTACTTC.

The V and J genes are TRBV27 and TRBJ1-2; D remains ambiguous. CDR3 length: 14 amino acids. The V and J ends lost 3 bases and 0 bases respectively, with 8 bases between them. Germline CDR1 MNHEY, CDR2 SMNVEV (reference sequence). The CDR3 DNA follows: TGTGCCAGCAGTTTTGGGGATTCTAACTATGGCTACACCTTC. Translated, it gives CASSFGDSNYGYTF.

V and J are TRBV30 and TRBJ1-2, with unresolved D. The germline gives CDR1 GTSNPN, CDR2 SVGIG (reference sequence). The CDR3 length is 15 residues. V was trimmed by 2 bases and J by 7 bases, leaving 20 bases between them. The CDR3 nucleotides are TGTGCCTGGAGTCCACCCGACATGCCAGTACGTGGCTACACCTTC. Protein sequence: CAWSPPDMPVRGYTF. The complete variable domain, with remaining parts taken from reference TRBV30 and TRBJ1-2, reads SQTIHQWPATLVQPVGSPLSLECTVEGTSNPNLYWYRQAAGRGLQLLFYSVGIGQISSEVPQNLSASRPQDRQFILSSKKLLLSDSGFYLCAWSPPDMPVRGYTFGSGTRLTVV.

The chain has TRBV9 and TRBJ2-5; a weak D match, TRBD2 (6 bases). V shed 1 base and J shed 2 bases, with 6 bases lying between them. The germline CDR1 and CDR2 sequences are SGDLS and YYNGEE. The CDR3 spans 13 residues. DNA of the CDR3: TGTGCCAGCAGCGTACGGGGGCAAGAGACCCAGTACTTC. It encodes CASSVRGQETQYF.

V gene TRBV6-5 combines with J gene TRBJ2-6; no firm D call. Trimming pared 7 bases from V and 0 bases from J, leaving 10 bases between. This CDR3 region has 15 residues. Germline CDR1 MNHEY, CDR2 SVGAGI. The CDR3, as DNA: TGTGCCAGCAATCCGACGAACTCTGGGGCCAACGTCCTGACTTTC. Translating gives CASNPTNSGANVLTF.

V is TRBV9 and J is TRBJ1-6; perhaps TRBD1 as D (6 bases). CDR3 length: 15 residues. Germline CDR1 and CDR2: SGDLS and YYNGEE. Trimming pared 4 bases from V and 4 bases from J, leaving 12 bases between. CDR3 DNA: TGTGCCAGCAGCCCCACGGACAGTTATAATTCACCCCTCCACTTT. This sequence encodes CASSPTDSYNSPLHF.

The chain is built from TRBV3-1 (or the pseudogene TRBV3-2) and TRBJ2-2; 12 nucleotides align to TRBD2. Germline CDR1 is LGHDT and CDR2 is YNNKEL (reference sequence). This CDR3 spans 14 amino acids. Germline trimming cut 10 bases from V and 5 bases from J; bases unmatched to any gene: 5. The CDR3: CATLAGGGTGELFF. For the CDR3, the DNA is TGTGCCACCCTAGCGGGAGGGGGTACCGGGGAGCTGTTTTTT.

The chain uses TRBV5-1 and TRBJ2-3; possible D gene TRBD2, 6 bases. Germline values: CDR1 SGHRS, CDR2 YFSETQ. This CDR3 is 15 amino acids long. Trimming cost V 4 bases and J 6 bases, with 18 bases left between them. CDR3 in DNA: TGCGCCAGCAGCAACCGGGACTCCCGGAGGGATACGCAGTATTTT. It codes for CASSNRDSRRDTQYF.

CDR3 in DNA: TGCGCCAGCAGCTTGGTCGAGGGTCCAGATACGCAGTATTTT. Translation gives CASSLVEGPDTQYF. The chain recombines TRBV5-1 with TRBJ2-3; possible D gene TRBD2, 5 bases. V dropped 0 bases and J dropped 4 bases, with 9 bases sitting between them. The germline V gene encodes CDR1 SGHRS and CDR2 YFSETQ. This CDR3 spans 14 amino acids.

This clone was recorded only once. The chain couples TRBV7-9 to TRBJ1-5; D is unresolved. This CDR3 spans 16 amino acids. The germline V gene encodes CDR1 SEHNR and CDR2 FQNEAQ (reference sequence). The V and J ends lost 1 base and 0 bases respectively, with 10 bases between them. The CDR3 bases are TGTGCCAGCAGCTTAGAGGGCGGATTTAGCAATCAGCCCCAGCATTTT. Protein sequence: CASSLEGGFSNQPQHF. Supplemented by reference TRBV7-9 and TRBJ1-5, the full variable domain reads DTGVSQNPRHKITKRGQNVTFRCDPISEHNRLYWYRQTLGQGPEFLTYFQNEAQLEKSRLLSDRFSAERPKGSFSTLEIQRTEQGDSAMYLCASSLEGGFSNQPQHFGDGTRLSIL.

The sample holds one count of this clone. J is TRBJ1-3 and V is TRBV5-1; D gene unclear. The CDR3 has 14 amino acids. The ends were cut back, 4 bases at V and 2 bases at J, with 10 bases in the middle. Germline V CDR1 and CDR2: SGHRS, YFSETQ. This chain's CDR3 is CASSAGAAGNTIYF. The CDR3 DNA reads TGCGCCAGCAGCGCAGGAGCGGCTGGAAACACCATATATTTT. Full variable domain (rest looked up from reference TRBV5-1 and TRBJ1-3): KAGVTQTPRYLIKTRGQQVTLSCSPISGHRSVSWYQQTPGQGLQFLFEYFSETQRNKGNFPGRFSGRQFSNSRSEMNVSTLELGDSALYLCASSAGAAGNTIYFGEGSWLTVV.

The chain couples TRBV3-1 (or the pseudogene TRBV3-2) to TRBJ2-1; possibly TRBD2 for D (5 bases). CDR1 and CDR2 from the germline V gene are LGHDT and YNNKEL (reference sequence). The CDR3 contains 15 residues. Between the trimmed V and J ends, which lost 4 bases and 0 bases, there was a span of 10 bases. Written as DNA, the CDR3 is TGTGCCAGCAGCCGGGCTAGCAACTCCTACAATGAGCAGTTCTTC. This translates into CASSRASNSYNEQFF.

The chain combines TRBV4-2 with TRBJ2-1; 13 nucleotides agree with TRBD2. Trimming at V came to 4 bases and at J to 2 bases, leaving 5 bases not matched to a gene. The CDR3 is 17 amino acids. Germline CDR1 reads LGHNA; CDR2 reads YNFKEQ. CDR3 bases: TGTGCCAGCAGCCCTTGGACTAGCGGGAGCCCCTACAATGAGCAGTTCTTC. Its protein product is CASSPWTSGSPYNEQFF.

The V gene is TRBV18, the J gene TRBJ1-1; the D is unclear. The germline CDR1 and CDR2 sequences are KGHSH and LQKENI. There are 14 residues in the CDR3. Trimming removed 1 base from V and 1 base from J, with 7 bases in between. The CDR3 reads CASSPRRENTEAFF. Here the CDR3 DNA reads TGTGCCAGCTCACCACGCCGGGAGAACACTGAAGCTTTCTTT.

This chain joins TRBV6-2 or TRBV6-3 and TRBJ2-1; D remains ambiguous. The CDR3 totals 17 residues. V was pared by 6 bases and J by 2 bases, with 20 bases between. Per the germline V gene, CDR1 is MNHEY and CDR2 is SVGEGT. CDR3 region: CASSRRGPGPAYNEQFF. CDR3 bases: TGTGCCAGCAGCCGACGTGGGCCAGGACCAGCCTACAATGAGCAGTTCTTC.

The rearrangement uses TRBV7-8 and TRBJ2-7, with D unclear. Germline V gene lookup returns CDR1 SGHVS and CDR2 FQNEAQ. The CDR3 consists of 12 residues. V was cut by 3 bases and J by 5 bases, with 8 bases left in between. The CDR3 is CASSFSIHEQYF. CDR3 coding DNA: TGTGCCAGCAGCTTTAGCATACACGAGCAGTACTTC.